This T cell receptor (beta chain) was recorded in a study of neoadjuvant nivolumab and ipilimumab in lung cancer. Overall study: Nivolumab 3 mg/kg was given days 1, 15 and 29, plus ipilimumab 1 mg/kg day 1 in combination.

Concerning this clone: What it binds is not known.

Overall study results and limits: Compared with tumor-adjacent uninvolved lung, resected tumors showed greater richness and clonality. Pretherapy blood TCR richness correlated positively with resected tumor richness. Only two of four nivolumab-treated tumors gained richness and clonality by surgery.

Generated by immunoSEQ multiplex PCR, the TCRdb table keeps only in-frame clones and is missing some. This table has 15,000 to 20,000 clones, roughly 79% appearing once. This CDR3 contains 13 residues. Germline-derived CDR1 and CDR2 are MNHEY and SMNVEV (reference sequence). Trimming removed 5 bases from V and 2 bases from J, with 10 bases in between. Sample: tumor tissue, taken after neoadjuvant nivolumab, alone or with ipilimumab, at or shortly before surgery. The clonotype was recovered from an adult with non-small cell lung cancer. The V call is TRBV27, the J call TRBJ2-7; maybe TRBD1 (6 bases). CDR3 sequence (DNA): TGTGCCAGCAGTCGAGGACAGACCTACGAGCAGTACTTC. Its translation: CASSRGQTYEQYF.